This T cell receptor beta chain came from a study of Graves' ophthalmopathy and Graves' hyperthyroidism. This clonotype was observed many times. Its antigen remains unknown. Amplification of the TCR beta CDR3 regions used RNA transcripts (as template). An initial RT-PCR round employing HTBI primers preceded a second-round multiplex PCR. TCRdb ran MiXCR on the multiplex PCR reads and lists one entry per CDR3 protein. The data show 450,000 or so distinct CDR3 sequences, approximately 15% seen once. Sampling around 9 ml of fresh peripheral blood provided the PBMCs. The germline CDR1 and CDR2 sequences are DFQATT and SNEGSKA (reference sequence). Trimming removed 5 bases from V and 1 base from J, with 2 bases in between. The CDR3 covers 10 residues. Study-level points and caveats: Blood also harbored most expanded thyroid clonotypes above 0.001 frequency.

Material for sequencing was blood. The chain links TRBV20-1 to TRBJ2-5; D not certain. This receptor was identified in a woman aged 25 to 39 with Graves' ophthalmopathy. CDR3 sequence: CSAVQETQYF. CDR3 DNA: TGCAGTGCTGTCCAAGAGACCCAGTACTTC.